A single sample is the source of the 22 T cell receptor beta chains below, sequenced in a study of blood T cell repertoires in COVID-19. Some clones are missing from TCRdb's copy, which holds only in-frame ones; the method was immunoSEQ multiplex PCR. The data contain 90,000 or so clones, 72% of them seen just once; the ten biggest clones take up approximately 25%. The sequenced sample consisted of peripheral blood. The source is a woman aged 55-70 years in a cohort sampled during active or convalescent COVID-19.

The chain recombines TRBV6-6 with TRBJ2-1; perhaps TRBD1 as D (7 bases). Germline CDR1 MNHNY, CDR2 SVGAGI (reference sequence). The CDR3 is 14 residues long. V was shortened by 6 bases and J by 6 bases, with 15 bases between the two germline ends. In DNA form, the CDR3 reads TGTGCCAGCAGGCACCAGGGGGAGGTCAATGAGCAGTTCTTC. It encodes CASRHQGEVNEQFF.

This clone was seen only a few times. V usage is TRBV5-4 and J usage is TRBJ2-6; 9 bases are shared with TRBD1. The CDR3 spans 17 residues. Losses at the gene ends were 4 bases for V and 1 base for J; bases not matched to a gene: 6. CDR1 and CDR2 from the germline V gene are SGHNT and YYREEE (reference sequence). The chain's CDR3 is CASSQGQGFSGANVLTF. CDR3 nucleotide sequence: TGTGCCAGCAGCCAGGGACAGGGTTTTTCTGGGGCCAACGTCCTGACTTTC.

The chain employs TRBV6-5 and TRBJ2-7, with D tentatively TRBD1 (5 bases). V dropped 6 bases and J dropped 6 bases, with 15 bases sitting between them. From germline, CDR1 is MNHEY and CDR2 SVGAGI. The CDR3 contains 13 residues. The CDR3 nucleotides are TGTGCCAGCAGATTTATGCAGGGATCCGAGCAGTACTTC. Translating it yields CASRFMQGSEQYF.

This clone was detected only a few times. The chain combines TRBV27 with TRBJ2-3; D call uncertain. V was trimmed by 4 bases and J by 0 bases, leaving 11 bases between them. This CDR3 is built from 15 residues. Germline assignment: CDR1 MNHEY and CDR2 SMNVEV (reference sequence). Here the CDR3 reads CASSSSRFSTDTQYF. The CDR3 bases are TGTGCCAGCAGTTCCTCTAGGTTTAGCACAGATACGCAGTATTTT.

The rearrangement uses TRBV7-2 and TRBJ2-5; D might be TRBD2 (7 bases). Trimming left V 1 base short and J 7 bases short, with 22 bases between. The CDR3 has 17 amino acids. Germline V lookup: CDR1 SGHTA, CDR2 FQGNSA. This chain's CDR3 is CASSLGGSGGPVGTQYF. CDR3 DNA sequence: TGTGCCAGCAGCTTAGGAGGCTCGGGGGGCCCGGTCGGGACCCAGTACTTC. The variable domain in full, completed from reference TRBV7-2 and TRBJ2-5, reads GAGVSQSPSNKVTEKGKDVELRCDPISGHTALYWYRQSLGQGLEFLIYFQGNSAPDKSGLPSDRFSAERTGGSVSTLTIQRTQQEDSAVYLCASSLGGSGGPVGTQYFGPGTRLLVL.

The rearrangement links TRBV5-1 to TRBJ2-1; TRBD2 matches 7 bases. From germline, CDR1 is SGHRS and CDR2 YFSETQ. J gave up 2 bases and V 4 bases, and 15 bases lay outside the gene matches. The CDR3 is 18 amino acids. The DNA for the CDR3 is TGCGCCAGCAGCGGAAGTTTTTTTAGGCTAGCGGCCTACAATGAGCAGTTCTTC. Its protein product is CASSGSFFRLAAYNEQFF.

The CDR3 protein is CASSRTGKDTGELFF. The DNA of the CDR3 is TGTGCCAGTAGCCGGACAGGGAAGGACACCGGGGAGCTGTTTTTT. The V call is TRBV19, the J call TRBJ2-2; 8 bases are shared with TRBD1. Losses at the gene ends were 6 bases for V and 3 bases for J; bases not matched to a gene: 6. The CDR3 length is 15 residues. Germline V gene lookup returns CDR1 LNHDA and CDR2 SQIVND (reference sequence).

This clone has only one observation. CDR3 region: CASSQQGHYGYTF. CDR3 in DNA: TGTGCCAGCAGCCAACAGGGACATTATGGCTACACCTTC. V is TRBV6-2 or TRBV6-3 and J is TRBJ1-2; D is perhaps TRBD1 (6 bases). V was shortened by 6 bases and J by 5 bases, with 13 bases between the two germline ends. The germline gives CDR1 MNHEY, CDR2 SVGEGT. This CDR3 is 13 amino acids long.

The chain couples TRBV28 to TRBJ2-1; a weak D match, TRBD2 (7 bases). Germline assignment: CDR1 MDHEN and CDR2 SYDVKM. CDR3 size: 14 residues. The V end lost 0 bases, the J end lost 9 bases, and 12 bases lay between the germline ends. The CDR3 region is CASSLWAGAREQFF. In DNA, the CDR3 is TGTGCCAGCAGTTTATGGGCGGGGGCGCGTGAGCAGTTCTTC.

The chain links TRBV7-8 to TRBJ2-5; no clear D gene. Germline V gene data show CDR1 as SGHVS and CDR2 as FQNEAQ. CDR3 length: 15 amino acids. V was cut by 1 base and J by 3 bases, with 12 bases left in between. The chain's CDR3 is CASSLVGSGKETQYF. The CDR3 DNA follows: TGTGCCAGCAGCTTAGTAGGCTCAGGAAAAGAGACCCAGTACTTC. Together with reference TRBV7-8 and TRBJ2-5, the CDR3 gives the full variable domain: GAGVSQSPRYKVAKRGQDVALRCDPISGHVSLFWYQQALGQGPEFLTYFQNEAQLDKSGLPSDRFFAERPEGSVSTLKIQRTQQEDSAVYLCASSLVGSGKETQYFGPGTRLLVL.

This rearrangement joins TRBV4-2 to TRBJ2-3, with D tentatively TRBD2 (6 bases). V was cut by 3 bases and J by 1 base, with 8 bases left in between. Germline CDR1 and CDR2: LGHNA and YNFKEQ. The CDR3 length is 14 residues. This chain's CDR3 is CASSQGLGTDTQYF. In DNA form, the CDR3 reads TGTGCCAGCAGCCAGGGACTTGGCACAGATACGCAGTATTTT.

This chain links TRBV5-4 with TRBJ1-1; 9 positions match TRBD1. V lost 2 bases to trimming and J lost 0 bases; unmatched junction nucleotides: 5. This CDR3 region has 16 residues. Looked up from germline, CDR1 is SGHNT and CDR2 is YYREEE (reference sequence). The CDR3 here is CASSFPGTGLNTEAFF. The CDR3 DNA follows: TGTGCCAGCAGCTTTCCCGGGACAGGGTTGAACACTGAAGCTTTCTTT.

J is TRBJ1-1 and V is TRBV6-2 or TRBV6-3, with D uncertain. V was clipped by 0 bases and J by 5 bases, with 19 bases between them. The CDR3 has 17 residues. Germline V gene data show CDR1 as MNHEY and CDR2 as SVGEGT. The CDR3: CASSYSSSMVRGTEAFF. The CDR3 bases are TGTGCCAGCAGTTACTCGTCTTCTATGGTCCGGGGTACTGAAGCTTTCTTT.

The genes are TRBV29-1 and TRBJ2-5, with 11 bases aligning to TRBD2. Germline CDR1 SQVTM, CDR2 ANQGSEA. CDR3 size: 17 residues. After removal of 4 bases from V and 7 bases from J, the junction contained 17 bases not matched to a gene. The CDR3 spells CSVASGSSGGARGTQYF. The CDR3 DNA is TGCAGCGTTGCGTCTGGTAGTAGCGGGGGGGCTAGAGGGACCCAGTACTTC.

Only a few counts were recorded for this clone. The CDR3 protein is CASSLGGDGYTF. The CDR3 nucleotides are TGTGCCAGCAGTTTAGGGGGTGATGGCTACACCTTC. This chain uses TRBV6-5 with TRBJ1-2, with D tentatively TRBD1 (6 bases). CDR1 is MNHEY, CDR2 SVGAGI, per germline. CDR3 length: 12 amino acids. Trimming shortened V by 4 bases and J by 6 bases, and 9 bases separated the two germline ends.

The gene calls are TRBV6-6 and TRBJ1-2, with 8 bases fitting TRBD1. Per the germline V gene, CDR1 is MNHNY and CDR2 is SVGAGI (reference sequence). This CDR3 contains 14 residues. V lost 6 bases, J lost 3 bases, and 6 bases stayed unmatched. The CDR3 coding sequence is TGTGCCAGCAGGGCAGGGGGCGCCGACTATGGCTACACCTTC. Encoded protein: CASRAGGADYGYTF.

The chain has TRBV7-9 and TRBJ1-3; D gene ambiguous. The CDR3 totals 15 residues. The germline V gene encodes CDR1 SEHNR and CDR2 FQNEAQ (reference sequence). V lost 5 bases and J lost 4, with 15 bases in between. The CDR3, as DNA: TGTGCCAGCAGCCGACCCCCGGGTTCAGGAAACACCATATATTTT. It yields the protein CASSRPPGSGNTIYF.

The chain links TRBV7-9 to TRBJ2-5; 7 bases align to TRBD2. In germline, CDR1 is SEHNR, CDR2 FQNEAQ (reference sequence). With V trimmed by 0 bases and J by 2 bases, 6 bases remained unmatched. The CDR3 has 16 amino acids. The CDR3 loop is CASSLAFSGGQETQYF. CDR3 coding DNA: TGTGCCAGCAGCTTAGCCTTTTCCGGGGGGCAAGAGACCCAGTACTTC.

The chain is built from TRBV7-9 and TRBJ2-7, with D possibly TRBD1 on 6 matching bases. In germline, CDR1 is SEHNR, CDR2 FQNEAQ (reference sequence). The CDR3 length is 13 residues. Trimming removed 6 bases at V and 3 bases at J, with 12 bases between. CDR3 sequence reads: CASSPGAGYEQYF. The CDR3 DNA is TGTGCCAGCAGTCCAGGGGCCGGCTACGAGCAGTACTTC.

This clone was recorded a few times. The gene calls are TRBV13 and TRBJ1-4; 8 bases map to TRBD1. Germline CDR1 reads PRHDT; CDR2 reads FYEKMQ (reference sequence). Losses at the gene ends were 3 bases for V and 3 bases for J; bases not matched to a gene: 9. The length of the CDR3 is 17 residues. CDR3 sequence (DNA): TGTGCCAGCAGCTTCAGGGCAGGGGGCGGATCTAATGAAAAACTGTTTTTT. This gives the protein CASSFRAGGGSNEKLFF.

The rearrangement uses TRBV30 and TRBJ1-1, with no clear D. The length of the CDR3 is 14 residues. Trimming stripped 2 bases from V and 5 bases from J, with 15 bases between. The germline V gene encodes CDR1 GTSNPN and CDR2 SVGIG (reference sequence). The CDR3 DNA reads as TGTGCCTGGAGTATCATGGCAGCGGGGACTGAAGCTTTCTTT. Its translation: CAWSIMAAGTEAFF.

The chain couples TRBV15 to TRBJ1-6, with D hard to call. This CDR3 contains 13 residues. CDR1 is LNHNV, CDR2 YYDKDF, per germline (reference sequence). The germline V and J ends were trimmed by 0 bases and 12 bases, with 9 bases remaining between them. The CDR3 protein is CATSRDLSGPLHF. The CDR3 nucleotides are TGTGCCACCAGCAGAGATCTAAGTGGACCCCTCCACTTT.